Listed below are T cell receptor beta chains from one sample, sequenced in a study of shared clonotypes between healthy human individuals. The repertoire was sequenced with immunoSEQ multiplex PCR; TCRdb's copy has only in-frame clones and lacks some. This table holds about 690,000 clones, 90% found once. The specimen sequenced was memory CD8+ T cells from PBMCs. The receptor source for this set is a man younger than 35 in good health. Some clones in this sample may be carry-over from other donors' samples. The CDR3 runs from the conserved cysteine through the conserved F or W. The D gene is left open where the match is weak.

>TRBD2|TRBV7-3
CASSLSSGTTPYNEQFF
>NA|TRBV19
CASTQTRGRQNTEAFF
>TRBD2|TRBV7-6
CASSPPAGGGTGELFF
>NA|TRBV15
CATSRVRGTEAFF
>NA|TRBV10-2
CASSRRKQSRANVLTF
>NA|TRBV10-3
CAISESSMRGKDEQYF
>NA|TRBV27
CASRVGAGNSNQPQHF
>TRBD2|TRBV28
CASSSYLNSGGTYNEQFF
>NA|TRBV28
CASSPPGGRRLTEQFF
>TRBD1|TRBV19
CASVQGVGSNQPQHF
>NA|TRBV28
CASSPGPFSGANVLTF
>NA|TRBV28
CASRRGEAFF
>NA|TRBV30
CAWSVGQGYEQYF
>NA|TRBV21-1
CASSKAERHAPHEQFF
>NA|TRBV29-1
CSASTDTQYF
>TRBD2|TRBV6-1
CASIDPGLAVRQETQYF
>NA|TRBV5-1
CASISDNTEAFF
>NA|TRBV7-2
CASSWGSGEQYF